The TCR beta chain described here comes from a study of CD8+ T cells in alopecia areata. Findings and limits, study-wide: In blood and scalp, many expanded lesional clones persisted during tofacitinib.

Treatment in this sample: oral pan-JAK inhibitor, 5-10 mg twice daily. This clone was counted once. Its antigen is not known. Following RNA extraction, reverse transcription yielded cDNA that acted as the sequencing template. Sequencing used immunoSEQ multiplex PCR; TCRdb keeps in-frame clones, though not all of them. Among 270,000 or so clones listed, roughly 64% were seen once. The ends were cut back, 4 bases at V and 9 bases at J, with 12 bases in the middle. Per the germline V gene, CDR1 is SNHLY and CDR2 is FYNNEI. The CDR3 has 12 amino acids. The chain combines TRBV2 with TRBJ1-2; D remains unclear. The clonotype was recovered from a human donor with alopecia areata. Sequenced here: CD4+ T cells sorted from blood, sampled at week 24, from a patient treated with tofacitinib. In nucleotides, the CDR3 is TGTGCCAGCAGTGTGGACTACATGCGCTACACCTTC. This codes for CASSVDYMRYTF.